This entry lists 11 T cell receptor beta chains sequenced from one sample in a study of shared clonotypes between healthy human individuals. Generated by immunoSEQ multiplex PCR, the TCRdb table keeps only in-frame clones and is missing some. The sample shows just over 2,000,000 clones, roughly 94% of them seen only once. The sequenced material came from naive CD4+ T cells sorted from blood. Specified subset: CD45RA+ positively selected. The receptors were gathered from a man younger than 30 in good health.

The chain employs TRBV5-1 and TRBJ2-3; D uncertain. The CDR3 contains 16 residues. Looked up from germline, CDR1 is SGHRS and CDR2 is YFSETQ. V dropped 4 bases and J dropped 0 bases, with 15 bases sitting between them. The CDR3 nucleotides are TGCGCCAGCAGCGTGATCGGGCAGGTTAGCACAGATACGCAGTATTTT. Its protein product is CASSVIGQVSTDTQYF.

As concerns this clone: One junction end disagrees with the germline gene, perhaps due to a read error. This chain links TRBV18 with TRBJ2-5, with D maybe TRBD1 (6 bases). Germline values: CDR1 KGHSH, CDR2 LQKENI. The CDR3 is 12 residues long. The CDR3 DNA is TGTGCCAGCTCACCAAGTAGGGACACGGCGGACTTC. Protein product: CASSPSRDTADF.

This chain connects TRBV2 to TRBJ2-6; D is uncertain. The V end was cut by 0 bases, the J end by 0 bases, with 6 bases between. The CDR3 is 16 residues long. Germline-derived CDR1 and CDR2 are SNHLY and FYNNEI. CDR3 bases: TGTGCCAGCAGTGAAGCAGTGATCTCTGGGGCCAACGTCCTGACTTTC. It encodes CASSEAVISGANVLTF.

V gene TRBV9 combines with J gene TRBJ2-5; 7 nucleotides align to TRBD1. Germline CDR1 is SGDLS and CDR2 is YYNGEE. The CDR3 sequence is 15 residues long. Losses at the gene ends were 4 bases for V and 4 bases for J; bases not matched to a gene: 10. The DNA for the CDR3 is TGTGCCAGCAGCAAGTTTCAGGGGGTAGCAGAGACCCAGTACTTC. It is translated as CASSKFQGVAETQYF.

The V and J genes are TRBV10-3 and TRBJ1-2; D gene uncertain. The V gene lost 4 bases and the J gene lost 4 bases, with 10 bases spanning the gap. Germline loops: CDR1 ENHRY, CDR2 SYGVKD. The CDR3 is made up of 13 amino acids. CDR3: CAISGSGFYGYTF. For the CDR3, the DNA is TGTGCCATCAGTGGCAGCGGATTCTATGGCTACACCTTC.

The chain recombines TRBV7-2 with TRBJ2-2, with 8 bases fitting TRBD2. CDR3 length: 15 amino acids. CDR1 SGHTA and CDR2 FQGNSA come from the germline V gene. V gave up 5 bases and J gave up 6 bases; unmatched junction bases: 8. This CDR3 reads CASSPRGGLSGELFF. CDR3 bases: TGTGCCAGCAGCCCACGGGGGGGTTTGTCCGGGGAGCTGTTTTTT.

The CDR3 DNA follows: TGTGCCTGGAGTGACCCCCCTGGAAACACCATATATTTT. This sequence encodes CAWSDPPGNTIYF. The chain is built from TRBV30 and TRBJ1-3; D is ambiguous. Germline loops: CDR1 GTSNPN, CDR2 SVGIG (reference sequence). The CDR3 sequence is 13 residues long. V was clipped by 1 base and J by 2 bases, with 6 bases between them.

The chain links TRBV29-1 to TRBJ1-2; D might be TRBD1 (5 bases). The V end lost 3 bases, the J end lost 14 bases, and 16 bases lay between the germline ends. The CDR3 totals 11 residues. Germline V gene sequence: CDR1 SQVTM, CDR2 ANQGSEA. CDR3 coding DNA: TGCAGCGTTGAGGATCCGGGGACTTTTACCTTC. It encodes CSVEDPGTFTF.

V and J are TRBV7-2 and TRBJ1-2, with a weak D call TRBD1 (5 bases). Looked up from germline, CDR1 is SGHTA and CDR2 is FQGNSA. V lost 5 bases and J 7 bases, leaving 23 bases between the germline ends. CDR3 length: 16 amino acids. Written as DNA, the CDR3 is TGTGCCAGCAGCGTTGTGGGGCAGGGATTAAGGTTTGGCTACACCTTC. It yields the protein CASSVVGQGLRFGYTF.

The J gene is TRBJ2-7, the V gene TRBV20-1, with no clear D. The CDR3 length is 11 residues. With 3 bases removed from V and 3 bases from J, the gap between germline ends came to 6 bases. The germline CDR1 and CDR2 sequences are DFQATT and SNEGSKA (reference sequence). The CDR3 nucleotides read TGCAGTGCTAGTGTAGTCTACGAGCAGTACTTC. The encoded protein is CSASVVYEQYF.

Details on this clone: A read error may explain this, as a much larger clone is one base away. The V and J genes are TRBV11-1 and TRBJ2-5; D remains unclear. CDR1 is SGHAT, CDR2 FQDESV, per germline (reference sequence). The CDR3 covers 11 residues. Trimming took 3 bases from V and 4 from J, leaving 3 bases between them. The CDR3 spells CASSFRETQYF. The CDR3 coding sequence is TGTGCCAGCAGCTTTCGAGAGACCCAGTACTTC.